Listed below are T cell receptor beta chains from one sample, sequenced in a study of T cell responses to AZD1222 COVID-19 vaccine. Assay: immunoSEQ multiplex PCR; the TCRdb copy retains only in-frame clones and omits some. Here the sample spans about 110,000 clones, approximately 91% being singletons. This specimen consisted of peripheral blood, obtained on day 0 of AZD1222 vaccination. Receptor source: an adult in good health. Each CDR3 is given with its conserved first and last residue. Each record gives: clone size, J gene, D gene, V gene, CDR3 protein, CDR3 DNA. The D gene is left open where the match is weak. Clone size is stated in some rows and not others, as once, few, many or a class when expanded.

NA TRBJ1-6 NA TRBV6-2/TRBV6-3 CASSSPLMGNSPLHF TGTGCCAGCAGTTCCCCACTCATGGGGAATTCACCCCTCCACTTT
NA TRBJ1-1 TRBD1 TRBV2 CASSEPGQAKTEAFF TGTGCCAGCAGTGAACCGGGACAGGCGAAGACTGAAGCTTTCTTT
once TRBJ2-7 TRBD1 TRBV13 CASSPGTALYEQYF TGTGCCAGCAGCCCCGGGACAGCTCTTTACGAGCAGTACTTC
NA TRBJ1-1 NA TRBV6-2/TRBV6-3 CASSPGTEAFF TGTGCCAGCAGCCCCGGTACTGAAGCTTTCTTT
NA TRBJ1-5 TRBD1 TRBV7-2 CASKSDRGWPQPQHF TGTGCCAGCAAATCCGACAGGGGCTGGCCTCAGCCCCAGCATTTT
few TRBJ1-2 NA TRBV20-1 CSAMGVYGYTF TGCAGTGCTATGGGGGTCTATGGCTACACCTTC
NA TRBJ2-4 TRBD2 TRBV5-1 CASSSGLAENIQYF TGCGCCAGCAGCTCGGGACTAGCGGAAAACATTCAGTACTTC
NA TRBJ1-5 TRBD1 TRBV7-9 CASSLGLRGPIGNQPQHF TGTGCCAGCAGCTTAGGGCTCAGGGGGCCTATTGGCAATCAGCCCCAGCATTTT
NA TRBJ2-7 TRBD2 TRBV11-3 CANLLRLAGGYEQYF TGTGCCAACCTCCTTCGATTAGCGGGGGGATACGAGCAGTACTTC
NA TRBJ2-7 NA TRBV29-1 CSVATYEQYF TGCAGCGTTGCTACCTACGAGCAGTACTTC
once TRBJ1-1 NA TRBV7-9 CASSSQGLGEAFF TGTGCCAGCAGCTCCCAGGGCCTAGGGGAAGCTTTCTTT
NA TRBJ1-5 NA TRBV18 CASSPGTNQPQHF TGTGCCAGCTCACCAGGGACAAATCAGCCCCAGCATTTT
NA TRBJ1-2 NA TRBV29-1 CSVEDSRGDGYTF TGCAGCGTTGAAGATTCAAGGGGAGATGGCTACACCTTC
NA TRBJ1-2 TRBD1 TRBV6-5 CASSLSTGGDYGYTF TGTGCCAGCAGCCTTTCCACAGGGGGCGACTATGGCTACACCTTC
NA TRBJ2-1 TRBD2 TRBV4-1 CASSASGASGTRSYNEQFF TGCGCCAGCAGCGCCTCCGGAGCTAGCGGGACCCGCTCCTACAATGAGCAGTTCTTC
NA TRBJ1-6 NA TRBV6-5 CASSYEWTLNSPLHF TGTGCCAGCAGTTACGAATGGACATTAAATTCACCCCTCCACTTT
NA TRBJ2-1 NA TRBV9 CASSVGPNSYNEQFF TGTGCCAGCAGCGTTGGCCCAAACTCCTACAATGAGCAGTTCTTC
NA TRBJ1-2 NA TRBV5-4 CATMGVRASRAPNYGYTF TGTGCCACTATGGGGGTGAGGGCTTCAAGAGCTCCTAACTATGGCTACACCTTC
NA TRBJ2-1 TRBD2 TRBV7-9 CASSRTSGPPAPTRDEQFF TGTGCCAGCAGCCGGACTAGCGGCCCCCCGGCGCCCACACGGGATGAGCAGTTCTTC
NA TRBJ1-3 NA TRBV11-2 CASSSGSIGNTIYF TGTGCCAGCAGCTCCGGGAGTATTGGAAACACCATATATTTT
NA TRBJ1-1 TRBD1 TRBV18 CASSPQDREAFF TGTGCCAGCTCACCCCAGGACAGGGAAGCTTTCTTT
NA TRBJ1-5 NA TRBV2 CASRGTPPRPQHF TGTGCCAGCAGGGGAACCCCACCGCGGCCCCAGCATTTT
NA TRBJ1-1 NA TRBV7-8 CASSLEGWVGTEAFF TGTGCCAGCAGCTTAGAGGGCTGGGTCGGCACTGAAGCTTTCTTT
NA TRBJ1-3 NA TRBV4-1 CASSQDVGSGNTIYF TGCGCCAGCAGCCAAGATGTCGGGTCTGGAAACACCATATATTTT
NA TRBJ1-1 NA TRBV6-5 CAGSQGSGGTEAFF TGTGCCGGCTCTCAGGGGTCGGGGGGCACTGAAGCTTTCTTT
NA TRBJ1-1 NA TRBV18 CASSPLPSDTEAFF TGTGCCAGCTCCCCGTTACCGAGCGACACTGAAGCTTTCTTT
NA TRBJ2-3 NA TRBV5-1 CASSLAVIRADTQYF TGCGCCAGCAGCTTGGCCGTAATTCGGGCAGATACGCAGTATTTT
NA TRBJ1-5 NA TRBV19 CASRDLSNQPQHF TGTGCCAGTAGAGATCTTAGCAATCAGCCCCAGCATTTT
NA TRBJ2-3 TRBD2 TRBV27 CASSLRSLLAGRADTQYF TGTGCCAGCAGTCTCCGATCATTGCTAGCGGGACGTGCAGATACGCAGTATTTT
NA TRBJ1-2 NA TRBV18 CASSPRRKPYGYTF TGTGCCAGCTCACCACGACGAAAACCGTATGGCTACACCTTC
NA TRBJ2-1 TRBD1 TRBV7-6 CASSLGQGGSNEQFF TGTGCCAGCAGCTTGGGACAGGGCGGCAGCAATGAGCAGTTCTTC
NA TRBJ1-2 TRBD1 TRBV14 CASSQPGTGGGYTF TGTGCCAGCAGCCAACCCGGGACAGGGGGTGGCTACACCTTC
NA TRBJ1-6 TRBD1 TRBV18 CASSPWTGKGSYNSPLHF TGTGCCAGCTCACCATGGACAGGTAAGGGCTCCTATAATTCACCCCTCCACTTT
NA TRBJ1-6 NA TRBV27 CASSSRDGVNSPLHF TGTGCCAGCAGTTCAAGGGACGGAGTAAATTCACCCCTCCACTTT
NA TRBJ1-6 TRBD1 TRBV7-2 CASNPGQGFNSPLHF TGTGCCAGCAACCCGGGACAGGGTTTTAACTCACCCCTCCACTTT
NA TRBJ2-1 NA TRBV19 CASSIVAGAPYNEQFF TGTGCCAGTAGTATAGTCGCGGGGGCCCCCTACAATGAGCAGTTCTTC
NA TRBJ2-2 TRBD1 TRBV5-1 CASRLTGSLTGELFF TGCGCCAGCAGATTGACAGGGTCGCTTACCGGGGAGCTGTTTTTT
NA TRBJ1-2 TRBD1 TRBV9 CASSVLGQGTGYTF TGTGCCAGCAGCGTACTGGGACAGGGAACTGGCTACACCTTC
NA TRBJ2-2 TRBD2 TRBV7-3 CASSLLPGGLNTGELFF TGTGCCAGCAGTCTCCTACCGGGGGGGCTAAACACCGGGGAGCTGTTTTTT
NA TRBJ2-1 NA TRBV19 CASSISGTSSYNEQFF TGTGCCAGTAGTATCTCCGGGACGAGCTCCTACAATGAGCAGTTCTTC
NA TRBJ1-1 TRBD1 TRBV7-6 CASSFQQGADTEAFF TGTGCCAGCAGCTTCCAACAGGGGGCGGACACTGAAGCTTTCTTT
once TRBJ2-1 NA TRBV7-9 CARRDRNNEQFF TGTGCCCGACGGGATCGAAATAATGAGCAGTTCTTC
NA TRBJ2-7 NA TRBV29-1 CSVGPNLVWGEQYF TGCAGCGTCGGCCCCAATTTGGTTTGGGGCGAGCAGTACTTC
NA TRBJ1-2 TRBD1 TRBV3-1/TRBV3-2 CASSPRDRGSRGYTF TGTGCCAGCAGCCCCCGGGACAGGGGTTCTAGGGGCTACACCTTC
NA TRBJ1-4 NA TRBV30 CAWSRNEKLFF TGTGCCTGGAGCCGGAATGAAAAACTGTTTTTT
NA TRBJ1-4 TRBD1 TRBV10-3 CAISESDRGIELFF TGTGCCATCAGTGAGTCTGACAGGGGTATCGAACTGTTTTTT